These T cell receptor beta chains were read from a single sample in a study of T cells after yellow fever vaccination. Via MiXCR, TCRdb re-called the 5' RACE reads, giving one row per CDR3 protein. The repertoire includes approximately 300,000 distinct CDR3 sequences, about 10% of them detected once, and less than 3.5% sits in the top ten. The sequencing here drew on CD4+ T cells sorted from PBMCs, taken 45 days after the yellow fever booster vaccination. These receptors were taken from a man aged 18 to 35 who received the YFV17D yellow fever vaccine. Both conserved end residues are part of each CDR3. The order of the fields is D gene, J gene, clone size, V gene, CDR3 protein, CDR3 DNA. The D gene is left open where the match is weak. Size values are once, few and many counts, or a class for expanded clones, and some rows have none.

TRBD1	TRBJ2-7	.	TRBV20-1	CSAQTSGQSSYEQYF	TGCAGTGCTCAAACCTCGGGACAGAGCTCCTACGAGCAGTACTTC
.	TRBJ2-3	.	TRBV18	CASSPPNGRGTDTQYF	TGTGCCAGCTCACCACCGAATGGGAGGGGGACAGATACGCAGTATTTT
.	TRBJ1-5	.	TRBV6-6	CASSATPGDQPQHF	TGTGCCAGCAGCGCTACTCCAGGGGATCAGCCCCAGCATTTT
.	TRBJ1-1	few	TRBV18	CASSPQRDEAFF	TGTGCCAGCTCACCTCAGAGGGACGAAGCTTTCTTT
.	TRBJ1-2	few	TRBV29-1	CSAQTAGNYGYTF	TGCAGCGCTCAAACGGCGGGTAACTATGGCTACACCTTC
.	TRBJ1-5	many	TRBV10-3	CAISVKDGDQPQHF	TGTGCCATCAGTGTTAAGGACGGAGATCAGCCCCAGCATTTT
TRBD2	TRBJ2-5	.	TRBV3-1	CASTFGTSGETQYF	TGTGCCAGCACCTTTGGGACTAGCGGGGAGACCCAGTACTTC
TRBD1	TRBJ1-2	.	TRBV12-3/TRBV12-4	CASRARGQGAGYTF	TGTGCCAGCAGAGCCAGGGGACAGGGGGCTGGCTACACCTTC
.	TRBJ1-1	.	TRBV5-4	CASGSGSGLNTEAFF	TGTGCCAGCGGATCAGGGTCTGGATTGAACACTGAAGCTTTCTTT
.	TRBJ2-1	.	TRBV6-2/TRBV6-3	CASSSWFYEQFF	TGTGCCAGCAGTTCATGGTTCTATGAGCAGTTCTTC
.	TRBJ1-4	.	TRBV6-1	CASSEGRRSNEKLFF	TGTGCCAGCAGTGAGGGACGGAGAAGCAATGAAAAACTGTTTTTT
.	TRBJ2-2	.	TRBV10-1	CASSGESGELFF	TGCGCCAGCAGTGGTGAATCGGGGGAGCTGTTTTTT
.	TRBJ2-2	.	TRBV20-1	CSARGLRRGPTGELFF	TGCAGTGCTAGAGGCCTCAGGAGGGGCCCCACCGGGGAGCTGTTTTTT
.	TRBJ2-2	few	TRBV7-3	CASSYLGGGELFF	TGTGCCAGCAGCTACCTCGGGGGCGGGGAGCTGTTTTTT
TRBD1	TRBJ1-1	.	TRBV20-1	CSAVDRGRSSTEAFF	TGCAGTGCTGTTGACAGGGGGCGGTCGAGCACTGAAGCTTTCTTT
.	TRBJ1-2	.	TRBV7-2	CASSSGDGGYTF	TGTGCCAGCAGCTCCGGGGACGGAGGTTACACCTTC
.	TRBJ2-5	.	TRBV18	CASSLDPRETQYF	TGTGCCAGCTCACTAGACCCGCGGGAGACCCAGTACTTC
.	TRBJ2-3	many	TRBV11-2	CATKSSTDTQYF	TGTGCCACCAAATCTAGCACAGATACGCAGTATTTT
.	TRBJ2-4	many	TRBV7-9	CASSDPFMSPKAKNIQYF	TGTGCCAGCAGCGACCCCTTCATGTCACCGAAAGCCAAAAACATTCAGTACTTC
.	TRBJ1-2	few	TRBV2	CASSPLDRIGSSSYGYTF	TGTGCCAGCAGTCCTCTCGATAGGATTGGGTCTTCTTCGTATGGCTACACCTTC
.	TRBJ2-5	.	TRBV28	CASSLTGRETQYF	TGTGCCAGCAGTCTAACGGGACGCGAGACCCAGTACTTC
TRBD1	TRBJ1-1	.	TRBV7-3	CASSSGTGKTFF	TGTGCCAGCAGCTCGGGGACAGGGAAAACTTTCTTT
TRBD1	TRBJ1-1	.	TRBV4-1	CASAREGAPTEAFF	TGCGCCAGCGCCCGCGAGGGGGCGCCCACTGAAGCTTTCTTT
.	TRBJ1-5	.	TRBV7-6	CASSLLPSLGSNQPQHF	TGTGCCAGCAGCTTATTGCCCTCCTTGGGGAGCAATCAGCCCCAGCATTTT
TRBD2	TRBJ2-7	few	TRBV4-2	CASSQLGLAGGTYEQYF	TGTGCCAGCAGCCAACTGGGACTAGCGGGGGGAACCTACGAGCAGTACTTC
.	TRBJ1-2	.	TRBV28	CASSVDGRANYGYTF	TGTGCCAGCAGTGTGGACGGAAGAGCTAACTATGGCTACACCTTC
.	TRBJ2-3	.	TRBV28	CASGSRGPTDTQYF	TGTGCCAGCGGGTCCCGGGGGCCCACAGATACGCAGTATTTT
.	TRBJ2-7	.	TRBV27	CASSPRWGYYEQYF	TGTGCCAGCAGCCCCCGGTGGGGGTACTACGAGCAGTACTTC